This T cell receptor beta chain came from a study of blood T cell repertoires in COVID-19. Study-wide context: PBMCs, B-cell-depleted T cells, or T cells provided the cDNA or gDNA that made up the material.

The V segment lost 8 bases and the J segment 5 bases; nucleotides outside the gene matches: 8. Germline CDR1 LNHDA, CDR2 SQIVND (reference sequence). The CDR3 contains 13 residues. Generated by immunoSEQ multiplex PCR, the TCRdb table keeps only in-frame clones and is missing some. The sample yields around 75,000 clones, approximately 84% seen once. This chain joins TRBV19 and TRBJ2-7; TRBD2 agrees at 8 bases. This clonotype originated in a man aged 50-59 years with COVID-19, enrolled during active disease. The sequenced material came from peripheral blood. CDR3 region: CASRGGIPNEQYF. CDR3 in DNA: TGTGCCAGTCGGGGGGGCATCCCAAACGAGCAGTACTTC.